The 7 T cell receptor beta chains reported below all come from one sample, sequenced in a study of cytomegalovirus exposure and HLA in healthy donors. Primers included in the PCR were 60 Vbeta and 13 Jbeta primers. Produced via immunoSEQ multiplex PCR; TCRdb's table is partial and in-frame only. The sample has roughly 250,000 clones, 84% seen once. The sequenced material came from PBMCs. These receptors were obtained from a woman aged 40 to 50 in good health and CMV-seropositive.

This clone was seen a few times. V usage is TRBV7-3 and J usage is TRBJ2-7, with TRBD1 matching 7 bases. CDR3 length equals 14 residues. After removal of 3 bases from V and 0 bases from J, the junction contained 2 bases not matched to a gene. The V gene's germline CDR1 is SGHTA and CDR2 FQGTGA. In DNA form, the CDR3 reads TGTGCCAGCAGCTTGACAGGGAGCTCCTACGAGCAGTACTTC. It specifies CASSLTGSSYEQYF.

The chain combines TRBV5-1 with TRBJ2-5, with 9 positions matching TRBD1. V trimming: 2 bases; J trimming: 6 bases; junction bases outside the gene matches: 11. The CDR3 is made up of 16 amino acids. The V gene's germline CDR1 is SGHRS and CDR2 YFSETQ. In DNA, the CDR3 is TGCGCCAGCAGCTTCGGATCGGGACAGGGTGAAAAGACCCAGTACTTC. Amino acids: CASSFGSGQGEKTQYF. Combining the CDR3 with reference TRBV5-1 and TRBJ2-5 gives the whole variable domain KAGVTQTPRYLIKTRGQQVTLSCSPISGHRSVSWYQQTPGQGLQFLFEYFSETQRNKGNFPGRFSGRQFSNSRSEMNVSTLELGDSALYLCASSFGSGQGEKTQYFGPGTRLLVL.

The CDR3 reads CASSSQQGSVVETQYF. The CDR3 region has the DNA TGTGCCAGCAGCTCTCAACAGGGGTCGGTAGTAGAGACCCAGTACTTC. The rearrangement joins TRBV7-3 to TRBJ2-5; 7 nucleotides line up with TRBD1. The CDR3 runs to 16 residues. J was trimmed by 4 bases and V by 4 bases; bases with no gene match: 12. CDR1 and CDR2 from the germline V gene are SGHTA and FQGTGA.

This sequence joins TRBV25-1 and TRBJ2-5; 7 bases fit TRBD2. Germline CDR1 is MGHDK and CDR2 is SYGVNS. There are 16 residues in the CDR3. The junction had 12 bases not matched to a gene; V was cut back by 3 bases and J by 5 bases. The chain's CDR3 is CASSDTSTPLAETQYF. CDR3 sequence (DNA): TGTGCCAGCAGTGATACTTCAACCCCACTAGCGGAGACCCAGTACTTC.

A note on this clone: At one of its ends the junction is not consistent with the germline gene, which may arise from a read error. The J gene is TRBJ2-7, the V gene TRBV7-7; TRBD2 might be the D (6 bases). Per the germline V gene, CDR1 is SSHAT and CDR2 is FNYEAQ (reference sequence). This CDR3 has 13 amino acids. The CDR3 bases are TGTGCTAGCAGCTTAGCGGAGGGCGACCCGCAGTACTTC. Protein sequence: CASSLAEGDPQYF.

This rearrangement joins TRBV6-1 to TRBJ1-4; TRBD1 matches 7 bases. V lost 4 bases to trimming and J lost 3 bases; unmatched junction nucleotides: 5. Germline V gene sequence: CDR1 MNHNS, CDR2 SASEGT. The CDR3 loop spans 15 amino acids. CDR3 DNA sequence: TGTGCCAGCAGTGGAGGACAGGTCGCTAATGAAAAACTGTTTTTT. This translates into CASSGGQVANEKLFF.

The chain joins TRBV28 to TRBJ1-4; D gene uncertain. In germline, CDR1 is MDHEN, CDR2 SYDVKM. The CDR3 loop spans 14 amino acids. Between the trimmed V and J ends, which lost 6 bases and 5 bases, there was a span of 13 bases. The CDR3 nucleotides are TGTGCCAGCAGGCGCAGCAGGTTGAATGAAAAACTGTTTTTT. Translated, it gives CASRRSRLNEKLFF. The full variable domain, in which reference TRBV28 and TRBJ1-4 provide the parts outside the CDR3, is DVKVTQSSRYLVKRTGEKVFLECVQDMDHENMFWYRQDPGLGLRLIYFSYDVKMKEKGDIPEGYSVSREKKERFSLILESASTNQTSMYLCASRRSRLNEKLFFGSGTQLSVL.